This entry lists 19 T cell receptor beta chains sequenced from one sample in a study of CD8 T cells in Susac syndrome. Reverse transcription of roughly 0.5 to 1 ug RNA used random hexamers. TCRdb independently ran MiXCR on the immunoSEQ multiplex PCR reads; one entry per CDR3 protein. The table has some 130,000 distinct CDR3 sequences, 95% seen once; the top ten hold over 0.15%. Sequenced input: CD8+ T cells from PBMCs. The receptors shown here come from a human donor with Susac syndrome.

CDR3 nucleotide sequence: TGTGCCAGCACTCCTAGCTCCTACGAGCAGTACTTC. It yields the protein CASTPSSYEQYF. The chain recombines TRBV7-6 with TRBJ2-7, with no clear D. V was cut by 7 bases and J by 0 bases, with 7 bases left in between. Per the germline V gene, CDR1 is SGHVS and CDR2 is FNYEAQ. This CDR3 contains 12 residues.

The chain employs TRBV9 and TRBJ2-2; the match to TRBD2 covers 11 bases. The V segment lost 2 bases and the J segment 0 bases; nucleotides outside the gene matches: 3. CDR1 SGDLS and CDR2 YYNGEE come from the germline V gene. The length of the CDR3 is 17 residues. The CDR3 DNA reads as TGTGCCAGCAGCGTTAGCGGGAGGGCCCCGAACACCGGGGAGCTGTTTTTT. This translates into CASSVSGRAPNTGELFF.

CDR3 DNA: TGTGCCTGGACCCTCCCCCACCTGGGAGGTCAGCCCCAGCATTTT. Its translation is CAWTLPHLGGQPQHF. The V and J genes are TRBV30 and TRBJ1-5; no clear D gene. Germline CDR1 and CDR2: GTSNPN and SVGIG (reference sequence). The CDR3 sequence is 15 residues long. V lost 4 bases and J lost 6, with 19 bases in between.

The CDR3 nucleotides are TGCGCCAGCAGCCCAACCTCAGGCGAGCAGTACTTC. Its translation: CASSPTSGEQYF. The chain links TRBV4-1 to TRBJ2-7; D not resolved. V was cut by 4 bases and J by 6 bases, with 10 bases left in between. This CDR3 is 12 amino acids long. CDR1 MGHRA and CDR2 YSYEKL come from the germline V gene.

This chain links TRBV13 with TRBJ2-1; 10 bases line up with TRBD2. V shed 2 bases and J 8 bases; nucleotides not matched to a gene: 9. Germline CDR1 is PRHDT and CDR2 is FYEKMQ (reference sequence). The length of the CDR3 is 16 residues. CDR3 nucleotides: TGTGCCAGCAGCTTAAGTAGTAGCGGGAGGAGGGATGAGCAGTTCTTC. Its protein product is CASSLSSSGRRDEQFF.

The chain joins TRBV11-2 to TRBJ2-7, with 8 bases lining up with TRBD1. Trimming removed 1 base from V and 0 bases from J; junction bases left unmatched: 2. CDR1 is SGHAT and CDR2 is FQNNGV in the germline V gene. The CDR3 length is 15 residues. The CDR3 loop reads CASSLAGGNSYEQYF. CDR3 DNA: TGTGCCAGCAGCTTAGCAGGGGGCAACTCCTACGAGCAGTACTTC.

Only one count was recorded for this clonotype. As DNA, the CDR3 is TGTGCCAGCAGCGAACCGCTGATGAACACTGAAGCTTTCTTT. It is translated as CASSEPLMNTEAFF. The genes are TRBV28 and TRBJ1-1, with D unresolved. This CDR3 is 14 amino acids long. CDR1 MDHEN and CDR2 SYDVKM come from the germline V gene. Trimming pared 6 bases from V and 0 bases from J, leaving 11 bases between.

This sequence joins TRBV20-1 and TRBJ1-3; 8 bases fit TRBD1. Per the germline V gene, CDR1 is DFQATT and CDR2 is SNEGSKA (reference sequence). V lost 6 bases and J lost 6; bases outside the gene matches: 10. CDR3 length: 14 amino acids. The CDR3, as DNA: TGCAGTGCAACAAAGACAGGGGCTGAAAACACCATATATTTT. This gives the protein CSATKTGAENTIYF.

The chain joins TRBV29-1 to TRBJ2-1; 7 bases are a match to TRBD1. The CDR3 totals 21 residues. CDR1 SQVTM and CDR2 ANQGSEA come from the germline V gene. V dropped 5 bases and J dropped 4; count of bases not matched to a gene: 29. CDR3 sequence: CSVSGTDTHRARASVYNEQFF. The CDR3 nucleotides are TGCAGCGTTTCGGGGACAGACACCCACCGTGCGAGGGCATCGGTATACAATGAGCAGTTCTTC.

The chain employs TRBV5-8 and TRBJ2-1, with 7 bases aligning to TRBD2. Germline V gene sequence: CDR1 SGHTS, CDR2 YDEGEE. The junction had 22 bases not matched to a gene; V was cut back by 5 bases and J by 8 bases. This CDR3 is 18 amino acids long. The CDR3 DNA reads TGTGCCAGCAGTTCCAGTAAGGGAGCTAGCGGTCAGGACGATGAGCAGTTCTTC. Protein product: CASSSSKGASGQDDEQFF.

The rearrangement links TRBV27 to TRBJ2-7; 11 nucleotides agree with TRBD2. J was trimmed by 5 bases and V by 6 bases; bases with no gene match: 9. The CDR3 runs 15 residues. CDR1 is MNHEY and CDR2 is SMNVEV in the germline V gene (reference sequence). CDR3 DNA sequence: TGTGCCAGCAGCGAACTAGCGGGGGTGGACCACGAGCAGTACTTC. This gives the protein CASSELAGVDHEQYF.

The rearrangement uses TRBV6-1 and TRBJ2-7; weak D call: TRBD2 (6 bases). The V end was cut by 0 bases, the J end by 4 bases, with 7 bases between. The CDR3 has 13 amino acids. The germline V gene encodes CDR1 MNHNS and CDR2 SASEGT. The CDR3 DNA is TGTGCCAGCAGTGAAGCGCGGGAATACGAGCAGTACTTC. Translated, it gives CASSEAREYEQYF.

This chain uses TRBV5-1 with TRBJ1-2, with D maybe TRBD1 (5 bases). The CDR3 is 14 residues long. Germline V gives CDR1 SGHRS, CDR2 YFSETQ. V was trimmed by 6 bases and J by 3 bases, leaving 15 bases between them. The CDR3 loop reads CASNFGDSHYGYTF. CDR3 coding DNA: TGCGCCAGCAACTTCGGAGACAGCCACTATGGCTACACCTTC.

The chain couples TRBV2 to TRBJ2-3, with D tentatively TRBD2 (7 bases). The CDR3 runs to 14 residues. The germline V and J ends were trimmed by 3 bases and 5 bases, with 12 bases remaining between them. The germline CDR1 and CDR2 sequences are SNHLY and FYNNEI. The CDR3 DNA reads as TGTGCCAGCAGTGACAGCGGGGACAAAGATACGCAGTATTTT. Its translation is CASSDSGDKDTQYF.

The rearrangement links TRBV28 to TRBJ2-7, with TRBD2 matching over 10 bases. CDR1 MDHEN and CDR2 SYDVKM come from the germline V gene. There are 15 residues in the CDR3. With 4 bases clipped from V and 4 bases from J, the junction kept 7 bases outside the gene matches. The CDR3 is CASSSRLAGAYEQYF. The CDR3 DNA is TGTGCCAGCAGTTCCAGACTAGCGGGCGCTTACGAGCAGTACTTC.

This clonotype was detected once. This chain connects TRBV2 to TRBJ2-1; D unresolved. Germline V CDR1 and CDR2: SNHLY, FYNNEI. CDR3 length equals 13 residues. Trimming pared 5 bases from V and 7 bases from J, leaving 12 bases between. The CDR3 nucleotides are TGTGCCAGCAGTCACCGGGCCAATAATGAGCAGTTCTTC. Translated, it gives CASSHRANNEQFF.

This chain uses TRBV30 with TRBJ2-1; a weak D match, TRBD2 (5 bases). Deletions cut 1 base from V and 5 bases from J, with 9 bases between. CDR1 is GTSNPN and CDR2 is SVGIG in the germline V gene (reference sequence). This CDR3 is 13 amino acids long. CDR3 DNA: TGTGCCTGGAGTGCGGACTCTAACAATGAGCAGTTCTTC. Its protein product is CAWSADSNNEQFF.

This clonotype was detected only once. This chain connects TRBV4-1 to TRBJ1-1; TRBD1 matches at 8 bases. The length of the CDR3 is 19 residues. The trim removed 0 bases at V and 2 bases at J, leaving 14 bases unmatched. Germline-derived CDR1 and CDR2 are MGHRA and YSYEKL. The CDR3 reads CASSQDPPLTGAGNTEAFF. In DNA, the CDR3 is TGCGCCAGCAGCCAAGATCCCCCCCTGACAGGGGCCGGAAACACTGAAGCTTTCTTT.

J is TRBJ2-6 and V is TRBV7-8; no reliable D call. Germline V lookup: CDR1 SGHVS, CDR2 FQNEAQ. V shed 5 bases and J shed 12 bases, with 5 bases lying between them. This CDR3 comprises 10 residues. The CDR3 is CASSGPVLTF. CDR3 bases: TGTGCCAGCAGCGGACCCGTCCTGACTTTC.